These 23 T cell receptor beta chains came from one sample sequenced in a study of identical twins. TCRdb used MiXCR to reprocess the 5' RACE reads, holding one entry per CDR3 protein. Among 600,000 to 800,000 distinct CDR3 sequences listed, around 20% were seen once. These same data were also listed under a study on T cells expressing NK-cell markers.

The source material was PBMCs. The receptors shown here come from a woman aged 18-29 years in good health.

The rearrangement links TRBV5-1 to TRBJ2-1; 7 bases are shared with TRBD1. Germline CDR1 reads SGHRS; CDR2 reads YFSETQ. The J segment lost 13 bases and the V segment lost 0 bases, leaving 10 bases of the junction unmatched. The CDR3 covers 14 residues. CDR3 nucleotide sequence: TGCGCCAGCAGCTTGGGGGACAGAGCCGAAGGACAGTTCTTC. It specifies CASSLGDRAEGQFF.

This clonotype was detected ten times or more. The chain joins TRBV3-1 to TRBJ2-3, with a possible D match to TRBD1 (6 bases). The CDR3 has 14 amino acids. Germline CDR1 reads LGHDT; CDR2 reads YNNKEL (reference sequence). V was cut by 6 bases and J by 5 bases, with 15 bases left in between. This chain's CDR3 is CASSPIGRGDTQYF. The CDR3 region has the DNA TGTGCCAGCAGTCCCATAGGCAGGGGAGATACGCAGTATTTT.

This clonotype has more than one count but fewer than ten. The V call is TRBV12-3 or TRBV12-4, the J call TRBJ1-3; no firm D call. The CDR3 loop spans 13 amino acids. V was shortened by 8 bases and J by 4 bases, with 12 bases between the two germline ends. CDR3 amino acids: CASAPGRGNTIYF. The CDR3 DNA sequence: TGTGCCAGCGCCCCGGGCAGGGGAAACACCATATATTTT.

This chain connects TRBV20-1 to TRBJ2-3; TRBD2 matches 9 bases. Trimming cost V 5 bases and J 3 bases; bases outside gene matches: 9. This CDR3 contains 15 residues. From germline, CDR1 is DFQATT and CDR2 SNEGSKA (reference sequence). The CDR3 here is CSAFPRRGGTDTQYF. The CDR3 coding sequence is TGCAGTGCTTTCCCAAGGCGGGGGGGTACAGATACGCAGTATTTT.

This chain's CDR3 is CASSIRLAGTGWETQYF. DNA for the CDR3: TGTGCCAGCAGCATAAGACTAGCGGGGACCGGTTGGGAGACCCAGTACTTC. The genes are TRBV5-5 and TRBJ2-5, with 11 bases that match TRBD2. This CDR3 spans 17 amino acids. CDR1 and CDR2 from the germline V gene are SGHKS and YYEKEE (reference sequence). V lost 4 bases and J lost 5; bases outside the gene matches: 13. The variable domain in full, completed from reference TRBV5-5 and TRBJ2-5, reads DAGVTQSPTHLIKTRGQQVTLRCSPISGHKSVSWYQQVLGQGPQFIFQYYEKEERGRGNFPDRFSARQFPNYSSELNVNALLLGDSALYLCASSIRLAGTGWETQYFGPGTRLLVL.

V and J are TRBV6-9 and TRBJ1-2, with unresolved D. The CDR3 has 20 residues. V was clipped by 3 bases and J by 4 bases, with 30 bases between them. Germline V lookup: CDR1 MNHGY, CDR2 SVAAGI. The CDR3 DNA reads as TGTGCCAGCAGTTACTTACCCGCACTAGCCTCTCCCTCAGCGCTCTATGGCTACACCTTC. Amino acids: CASSYLPALASPSALYGYTF.

This sequence joins TRBV11-1 and TRBJ2-1, with 11 bases matching TRBD2. Per germline, CDR1 SGHAT and CDR2 FQDESV (reference sequence). This CDR3 contains 21 residues. With V trimmed by 0 bases and J by 0 bases, 13 bases remained unmatched. CDR3 DNA: TGTGCCAGCAGCTTAGCTCGGGTAGCGGGGGGGCCAGGCGGCTCCTACAATGAGCAGTTCTTC. It specifies CASSLARVAGGPGGSYNEQFF.

This clonotype showed up just a few times. The rearrangement links TRBV10-2 to TRBJ2-1; 8 nucleotides agree with TRBD2. The CDR3 has 17 amino acids. With 4 bases clipped from V and 2 bases from J, the junction kept 10 bases outside the gene matches. The germline gives CDR1 WSHSY, CDR2 SAAADI. The CDR3 protein is CASSGPMEGLAYNEQFF. CDR3 DNA: TGCGCCAGCAGTGGCCCGATGGAGGGACTAGCCTACAATGAGCAGTTCTTC.

The V and J genes are TRBV7-9 and TRBJ1-2, with 8 nucleotides matching TRBD1. This CDR3 spans 14 amino acids. CDR1 SEHNR and CDR2 FQNEAQ come from the germline V gene (reference sequence). After removal of 3 bases from V and 6 bases from J, the junction contained 6 bases not matched to a gene. CDR3 nucleotides: TGTGCCAGCAGCTTTCCCAGGGGGCGCGATGGCTACACCTTC. Its protein is CASSFPRGRDGYTF.

The CDR3 sequence is CASSTLRGGEQYF. The DNA of the CDR3 is TGTGCCAGCAGTACTCTGAGAGGGGGCGAGCAGTACTTC. The chain links TRBV6-2 or TRBV6-3 to TRBJ2-7, with TRBD1 as a possible D gene (6 bases). This CDR3 spans 13 amino acids. CDR1 is MNHEY and CDR2 is SVGEGT in the germline V gene. Trimming removed 5 bases at V and 6 bases at J, with 14 bases between.

This clonotype has a handful of counts. CDR3 DNA: TGTGCCAGCAGCTTACCTACCCCAAGCGGGAACACCGGGGAGCTGTTTTTT. It codes for CASSLPTPSGNTGELFF. The gene calls are TRBV7-8 and TRBJ2-2; D perhaps matches TRBD2 (5 bases). The germline V gene has CDR1 SGHVS and CDR2 FQNEAQ. The CDR3 is 17 residues long. V lost 2 bases to trimming and J lost 1 base, with 14 bases between them.

In its sample, this clonotype was seen once. The V gene is TRBV6-1, the J gene TRBJ2-1; 8 nucleotides align to TRBD2. Germline CDR1 reads MNHNS; CDR2 reads SASEGT. The CDR3 length is 15 residues. Germline trimming cut 6 bases from V and 4 bases from J; bases unmatched to any gene: 8. CDR3 sequence (DNA): TGTGCCAGCAGATCGGGGGGGGGATCTTACAATGAGCAGTTCTTC. This translates into CASRSGGGSYNEQFF.

The table lists this clonotype with a few counts. J is TRBJ2-7 and V is TRBV11-2; D is unresolved. This CDR3 is 12 amino acids long. Looked up from germline, CDR1 is SGHAT and CDR2 is FQNNGV. Between the trimmed V and J ends, which lost 2 bases and 5 bases, there was a span of 7 bases. The CDR3 protein is CASSLQTNEQYF. The CDR3 bases are TGTGCCAGCAGCTTACAAACTAACGAGCAGTACTTC. The full variable domain, in which reference TRBV11-2 and TRBJ2-7 provide the parts outside the CDR3, is EAGVAQSPRYKIIEKRQSVAFWCNPISGHATLYWYQQILGQGPKLLIQFQNNGVVDDSQLPKDRFSAERLKGVDSTLKIQPAKLEDSAVYLCASSLQTNEQYFGPGTRLTVT.

This clonotype was found once. The CDR3 region is CASSLKRNYEQYF. CDR3 coding DNA: TGTGCCAGCAGTTTAAAGAGGAACTACGAGCAGTACTTC. V usage is TRBV27 and J usage is TRBJ2-7; D unresolved. CDR1 is MNHEY, CDR2 SMNVEV, per germline (reference sequence). The CDR3 has 13 residues. Trimming took off 2 bases at V and 3 bases at J, with 8 bases between the two ends.

The gene calls are TRBV15 and TRBJ2-1; TRBD1 might be the D (6 bases). Between the trimmed V and J ends, which lost 1 base and 4 bases, there was a span of 11 bases. The germline V gene encodes CDR1 LNHNV and CDR2 YYDKDF (reference sequence). The length of the CDR3 is 15 residues. The CDR3 sequence: CATSRAGVGYNEQFF. The DNA of the CDR3 is TGTGCCACCAGCAGAGCAGGGGTCGGGTACAATGAGCAGTTCTTC.

This clonotype was picked up a small number of times. Germline and junction disagree at one end, which may indicate a read error. J is TRBJ1-1 and V is TRBV12-3 or TRBV12-4; D is unresolved. The length of the CDR3 is 10 residues. CDR3: CASSFGQVNF. CDR3 sequence (DNA): TGTGCCAGCAGTTTTGGTCAGGTGAACTTT.

The V call is TRBV7-3, the J call TRBJ2-1, with a possible D match to TRBD2 (6 bases). The CDR3 consists of 16 residues. From germline, CDR1 is SGHTA and CDR2 FQGTGA. With 4 bases removed from V and 2 bases from J, the gap between germline ends came to 15 bases. The CDR3 protein is CASSYTGGVTYNEQFF. As DNA, the CDR3 is TGTGCCAGCAGCTATACGGGCGGGGTAACCTACAATGAGCAGTTCTTC.

V gene TRBV18 combines with J gene TRBJ2-7; TRBD1 is a possible D gene (5 bases). Germline V gene sequence: CDR1 KGHSH, CDR2 LQKENI. V lost 3 bases to trimming and J lost 4 bases, with 16 bases between them. CDR3 length: 15 amino acids. This chain's CDR3 is CASSPLVQGGYEQYF. In DNA form, the CDR3 reads TGTGCCAGCTCACCGTTGGTTCAGGGTGGATACGAGCAGTACTTC.

The table lists this clonotype with many counts. This rearrangement joins TRBV6-5 to TRBJ2-7; D is perhaps TRBD2 (7 bases). Trimming took off 2 bases at V and 3 bases at J, with 11 bases between the two ends. This CDR3 is 14 amino acids long. From germline, CDR1 is MNHEY and CDR2 SVGAGI. CDR3 DNA: TGTGCCAGCAGTTACGGGAGGGGGGACTACGAGCAGTACTTC. Its protein product is CASSYGRGDYEQYF.

This chain connects TRBV6-2 or TRBV6-3 to TRBJ2-1; possible D gene TRBD1, 5 bases. The CDR3 consists of 15 residues. Trimming shortened V by 5 bases and J by 0 bases, and 11 bases separated the two germline ends. Per germline, CDR1 MNHEY and CDR2 SVGEGT. As DNA, the CDR3 is TGTGCCAGCAGTCTACAGGAGAGCTCCTACAATGAGCAGTTCTTC. Its protein product is CASSLQESSYNEQFF.

This clonotype was picked up a small number of times. The rearrangement joins TRBV10-1 to TRBJ2-7; 8 nucleotides agree with TRBD2. In germline, CDR1 is WNHNN, CDR2 SYGVQD (reference sequence). V shed 2 bases and J 1 base; nucleotides not matched to a gene: 4. The CDR3 runs 15 residues. In DNA form, the CDR3 reads TGCGCCAGCAGTGAGGAAGCGGGAGCATCCTACGAGCAGTACTTC. Residues: CASSEEAGASYEQYF.

This chain joins TRBV6-2 or TRBV6-3 and TRBJ2-1; D might be TRBD2 (6 bases). Germline values: CDR1 MNHEY, CDR2 SVGEGT. This CDR3 region has 11 residues. Trimming pared 6 bases from V and 10 bases from J, leaving 10 bases between. CDR3 loop: CASSGRTEQFF. Written as DNA, the CDR3 is TGTGCCAGCAGCGGGAGAACCGAGCAGTTCTTC.

This clonotype turned up a few times. The chain is built from TRBV18 and TRBJ2-3; D unresolved. The germline V gene encodes CDR1 KGHSH and CDR2 LQKENI. V lost 4 bases and J lost 4, with 9 bases in between. The CDR3 has 13 residues. This chain's CDR3 is CASSLLEADTQYF. Written as DNA, the CDR3 is TGTGCCAGCTCACTCTTAGAAGCAGATACGCAGTATTTT.